A few counts support the clone carrying this T cell receptor beta chain. Trimming removed 6 bases at V and 4 bases at J, with 13 bases between. CDR3 size: 14 residues. The data were taken from a study of blood T cells in healthy people across ages. It was with a sample-barcoded 5' primer and a J-beta primer mix that a second PCR of roughly 7 to 12 cycles was run. Each cDNA was tagged by a template-switch adaptor containing 12 random nucleotides. TCRdb fed the 5' RACE reads into MiXCR, producing one record per CDR3 protein. The table shows 1.2 million to 1.5 million distinct CDR3 sequences, with approximately 59% occurring only once.

This rearrangement joins TRBV12-3 or TRBV12-4 to TRBJ2-1; D remains unclear. The sequence was obtained from a man aged 18 to 35 in good health. Sequenced: blood. The CDR3 coding sequence is TGTGCCAGCAGCCGGGCGTTTGGATACAATGAGCAGTTCTTC. The encoded protein is CASSRAFGYNEQFF.